A single T cell receptor beta chain is shown here with its context. The data stem from a study of blood T cell repertoires in COVID-19. In the study overall: There were acute and convalescent COVID-19 samples, and they came from the United States, Italy and Spain. T cells, B-cell-depleted T cells, or PBMCs provided the cDNA or gDNA that served as material.

The CDR3 covers 15 residues. Germline CDR1 and CDR2: WNHNN and SYGVQD (reference sequence). The ends lost 5 bases at V and 6 bases at J; junction bases unmatched: 13. Original analysis: Researchers report that nucleated cell counts were estimated from reference gene primer amplification. Repertoires were generated with immunoSEQ multiplex PCR, while TCRdb's copy carries only in-frame clones and drops some. V and J calls plus clone size are reproduced from that table; the DNA served to infer D and trimming. The sample lists some 240,000 clones; around 90% were seen once. The sequencing sample was made of peripheral blood. The sequence came from a man in his sixties who had recovered from COVID-19. This chain connects TRBV10-1 to TRBJ2-7; 7 nucleotides line up with TRBD1. This CDR3 reads CASSQTGESTSEQYF. The CDR3 nucleotides read TGCGCCAGCAGTCAAACAGGGGAATCTACGTCCGAGCAGTACTTC.